The entry below describes one TCR beta chain. The clone's antigen remains unknown. No base-level quality is on record; no much larger clone is a single base apart. To prepare the library, RT-PCR was applied. The sequencer listed for this sample is Illumina HiSeq 2500. Using fastp at Q25 and MiXCR, TCRdb reprocessed the public reads and kept productive beta chains. Each entry is one CDR3 protein sequence, shown with its most common DNA and genes. The table for this sample lists 530,000 or so distinct CDR3 sequences; about 12% of them were counted only once. The top ten constitute roughly 10% of the sample. From cysteine to phenylalanine, the CDR3 is 12 amino acids long. Solely the CDR3 DNA is kept, with 36 bases framed from the first base. From a lookup of the germline V gene, CDR1 and CDR2 are SQVTM and ANQGSEA. Unmatched junction bases come to 4, with V trimmed by 8 bases and J by 3 bases. The data originate from a study of response to subunit inactivated influenza vaccine (dated by TCRdb to 2017 to 2018). Context from the whole study: Deep quantitative T cell receptor repertoire profiling was used in the study to track responses to a trivalent subunit inactivated influenza vaccine.

Study-wide findings and limitations: The authors suggested that each seasonal influenza vaccination may recruit only a limited number of new T cells.

The source was PBMCs from blood, collected on the day of vaccination. The chain joins TRBV29-1 to TRBJ1-1; TRBD1 aligns with 9 central bases. This sequence originates from a middle-aged man who received an inactivated influenza vaccine. Donor details come from another sample of the same person, matched by shared clones. At the DNA level, the sequence is TGCAGCTCTCGACAGGGGGACACTGAAGCTTTCTTT. Its protein product is CSSRQGDTEAFF.